This T cell receptor (beta chain) is from a study of blood T cell repertoires in COVID-19. The overall study: Nucleic acid was either cDNA or gDNA, and it came from T cells, B-cell-depleted T cells, or PBMCs.

Trimming removed 3 bases at V and 4 bases at J, with 12 bases between. Germline CDR1 and CDR2: SEHNR and FQNEAQ (reference sequence). This CDR3 contains 14 residues. Method: immunoSEQ multiplex PCR; TCRdb's copy keeps in-frame clones and lacks some. The profile shows roughly 190,000 clones, around nine tenths of them singletons. This TCR derives from a human donor in a cohort sampled during active COVID-19. The chain uses TRBV7-9 and TRBJ1-1, with a tentative D call TRBD1 (5 bases). Sequenced sample: peripheral blood. CDR3 in amino acids: CASSFRQMATEAFF. The CDR3 bases are TGTGCCAGCAGCTTCAGACAGATGGCCACTGAAGCTTTCTTT.